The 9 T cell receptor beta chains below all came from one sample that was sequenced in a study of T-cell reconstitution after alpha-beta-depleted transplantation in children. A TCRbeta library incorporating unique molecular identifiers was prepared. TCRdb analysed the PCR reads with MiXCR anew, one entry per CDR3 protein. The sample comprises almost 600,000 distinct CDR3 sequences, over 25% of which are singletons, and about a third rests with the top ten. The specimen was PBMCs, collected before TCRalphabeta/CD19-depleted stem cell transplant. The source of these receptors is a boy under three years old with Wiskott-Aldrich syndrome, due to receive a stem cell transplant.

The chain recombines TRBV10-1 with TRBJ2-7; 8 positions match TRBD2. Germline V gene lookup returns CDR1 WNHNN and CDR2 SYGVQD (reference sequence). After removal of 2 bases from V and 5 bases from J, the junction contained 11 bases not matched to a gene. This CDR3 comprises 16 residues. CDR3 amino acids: CASSEHGTRVHDEQYF. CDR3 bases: TGCGCCAGCAGTGAGCACGGGACTAGGGTCCACGACGAGCAGTACTTC.

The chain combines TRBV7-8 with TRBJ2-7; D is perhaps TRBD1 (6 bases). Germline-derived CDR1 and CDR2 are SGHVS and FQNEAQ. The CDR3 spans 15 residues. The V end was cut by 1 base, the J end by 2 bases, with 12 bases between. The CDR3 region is CASSLVGTSPYEQYF. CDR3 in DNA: TGTGCCAGCAGCTTAGTCGGGACATCCCCCTACGAGCAGTACTTC.

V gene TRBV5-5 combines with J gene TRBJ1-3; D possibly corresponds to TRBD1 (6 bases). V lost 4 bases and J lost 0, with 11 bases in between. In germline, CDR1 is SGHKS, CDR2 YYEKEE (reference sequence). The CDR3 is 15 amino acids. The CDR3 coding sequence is TGTGCCAGCAGCGCCGGGACAAACTCTGGAAACACCATATATTTT. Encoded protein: CASSAGTNSGNTIYF.

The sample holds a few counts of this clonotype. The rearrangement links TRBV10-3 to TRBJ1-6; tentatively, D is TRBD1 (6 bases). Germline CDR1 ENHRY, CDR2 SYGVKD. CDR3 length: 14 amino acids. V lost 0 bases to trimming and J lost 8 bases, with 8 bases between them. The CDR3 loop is CAISESRQDSPLHF. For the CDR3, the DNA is TGTGCCATCAGTGAGTCCCGACAGGATTCACCCCTCCACTTT.

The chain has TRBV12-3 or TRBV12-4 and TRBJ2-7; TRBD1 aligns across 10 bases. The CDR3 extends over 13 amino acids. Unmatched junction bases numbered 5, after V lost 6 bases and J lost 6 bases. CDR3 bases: TGTGCCAGCAGGGTGACAGGGGGCGGCGAGCAGTACTTC. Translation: CASRVTGGGEQYF.

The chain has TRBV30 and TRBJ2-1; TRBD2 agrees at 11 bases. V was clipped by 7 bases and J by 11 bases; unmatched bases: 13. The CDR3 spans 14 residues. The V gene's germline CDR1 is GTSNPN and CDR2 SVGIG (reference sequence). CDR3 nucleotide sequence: TGTGCCTCAATAGGGACTAGCGGCCCTACTAAGCAGTTCTTC. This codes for CASIGTSGPTKQFF.

The CDR3 DNA sequence: TGCGCCAGCAGCTTGGAGGACCCTAGCAATCAGCCCCAGCATTTT. Amino acid sequence: CASSLEDPSNQPQHF. The rearrangement joins TRBV5-1 to TRBJ1-5; no clear D gene. The V gene lost 0 bases and the J gene lost 0 bases, with 7 bases spanning the gap. This CDR3 region has 15 residues. Germline values: CDR1 SGHRS, CDR2 YFSETQ. The complete variable domain, with remaining parts taken from reference TRBV5-1 and TRBJ1-5, reads KAGVTQTPRYLIKTRGQQVTLSCSPISGHRSVSWYQQTPGQGLQFLFEYFSETQRNKGNFPGRFSGRQFSNSRSEMNVSTLELGDSALYLCASSLEDPSNQPQHFGDGTRLSIL.

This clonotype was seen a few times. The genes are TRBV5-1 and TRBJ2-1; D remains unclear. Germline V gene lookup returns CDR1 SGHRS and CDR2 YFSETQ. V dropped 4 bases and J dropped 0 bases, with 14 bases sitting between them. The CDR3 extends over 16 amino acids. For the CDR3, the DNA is TGCGCCAGCAGCACCGGACCGCCGAGCTCCTACAATGAGCAGTTCTTC. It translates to CASSTGPPSSYNEQFF. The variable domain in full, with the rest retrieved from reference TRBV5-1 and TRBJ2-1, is KAGVTQTPRYLIKTRGQQVTLSCSPISGHRSVSWYQQTPGQGLQFLFEYFSETQRNKGNFPGRFSGRQFSNSRSEMNVSTLELGDSALYLCASSTGPPSSYNEQFFGPGTRLTVL.

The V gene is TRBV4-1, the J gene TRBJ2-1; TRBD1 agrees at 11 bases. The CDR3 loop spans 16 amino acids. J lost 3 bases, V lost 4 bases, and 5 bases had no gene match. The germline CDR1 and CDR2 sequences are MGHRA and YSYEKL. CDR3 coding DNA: TGCGCCAGCAGCCGGTCGGGGACAGGGGGCTACAATGAGCAGTTCTTC. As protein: CASSRSGTGGYNEQFF.